This TCR beta chain is from a study of T-cell reconstitution after alpha-beta-depleted transplantation in children. Whole-study findings and limits: Some patients' high day-60 TCRbeta diversity was attributed to recipient cells surviving conditioning. One year post-transplant, T-cell counts and diversity were largely derived from T cells produced anew.

The V and J ends lost 4 bases and 1 base respectively, with 7 bases between them. The CDR3 sequence is 13 residues long. Looked up from germline, CDR1 is LNHNV and CDR2 is YYDKDF (reference sequence). Concerning this clonotype: Its specificity is unknown.

The TCRbeta library was prepared with unique molecular identifiers. Each CDR3 protein gets one entry after TCRdb re-called the PCR reads with MiXCR. The data show some 260,000 distinct CDR3 sequences, about 24% seen once. The clonotype was recovered from a female patient aged 2-9 years who had a stem cell transplant for congenital amegakaryocytic thrombocytopenia, so the T cells may come from the graft donor. The rearrangement links TRBV15 to TRBJ1-2; the D is unclear. The material sequenced was PBMCs, mostly from graft donor cells, taken 360 days after TCRalphabeta/CD19-depleted stem cell transplant. The CDR3 loop is CATSMRVNYGYTF. CDR3 in DNA: TGTGCCACCAGCATGAGGGTTAACTATGGCTACACCTTC.